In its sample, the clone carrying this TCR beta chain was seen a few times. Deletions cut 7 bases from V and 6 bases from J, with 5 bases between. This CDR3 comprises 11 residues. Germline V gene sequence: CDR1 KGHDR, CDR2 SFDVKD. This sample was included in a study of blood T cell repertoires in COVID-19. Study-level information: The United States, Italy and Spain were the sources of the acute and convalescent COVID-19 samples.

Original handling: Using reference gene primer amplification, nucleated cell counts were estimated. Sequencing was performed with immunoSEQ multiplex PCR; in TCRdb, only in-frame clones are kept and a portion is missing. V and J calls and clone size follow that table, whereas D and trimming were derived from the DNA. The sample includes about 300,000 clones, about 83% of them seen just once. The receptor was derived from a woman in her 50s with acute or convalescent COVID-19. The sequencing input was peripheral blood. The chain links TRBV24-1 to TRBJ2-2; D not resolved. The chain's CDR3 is CATSSAGELFF. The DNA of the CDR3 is TGTGCCACCAGCAGCGCCGGGGAGCTGTTTTTT.